This note documents a single TCR beta chain sequence. It lacks a known antigen. One base away there is no much larger clone; base qualities are not given. This specimen comes from a study of blood T cell repertoires in COVID-19 (dated by TCRdb to about 2020). Looking at the study overall: Collaborator samples came from the United States, Italy and Spain and covered acute and convalescent phases of COVID-19. The prospective study material was composed of cDNA or gDNA derived from T cells, B-cell-depleted T cells, or PBMCs. Nearly every sample came with metadata listing a de-identified subject ID, COVID-19 status, age in years and sex. The samples were drawn from the first 160 participants of the ongoing ImmuneRACE study and from about 1,200 subjects provided by 6 global collaborators. HLA class I and class II types, where available, came from metadata supplied by the sample provider rather than from assay-based typing. The repertoires were made available in a free public database intended to serve as a resource for research on the immune response to SARS-CoV-2. Deeply sampled blood TCRbeta repertoires from subjects exposed to, actively infected with, or recovered from COVID-19 were included in the dataset.

Broad study findings and their caveats: Clinical and demographic metadata were provided uncurated, with the amount varying by source and participant.

The immunoSEQ Assay, a bias-controlled multiplex PCR, was used to amplify TCRbeta CDR3 regions from genomic DNA. The original pipeline was this. Nucleated cell counts per sample were estimated from amplification of reference gene primers within the assay. To quantify the absolute abundance of each unique TCRbeta CDR3 rearrangement, sequence reads were collapsed and filtered. For each sample, productive Simpson clonality was calculated by taking the square root of Simpson's diversity index across productive rearrangements. Held by TCRdb, this immuneACCESS table contains in-frame sequences only and omits some clones. Under half of the omission traces to an unresolved V gene where checked; the cause of the rest is unknown. That table gives V, J and clone size, and the DNA gave D and trimming. The sample yields over 110,000 clones; around 80% were counted once. The top ten clonotypes cover about an eighth of the sample.

Collaborating institutions collected whole blood in K2EDTA tubes following their own protocols. For TCRbeta analysis, collaborator samples were shipped as frozen whole blood, as isolated PBMCs, or as DNA extracted from either sample type. Based on the germline V gene (reference sequence), the CDR1 and CDR2 sequences are MNHEY and SMNVEV. The germline V and J ends show losses of 5 bases and 0 bases respectively, and no gene match explains 6 bases of the junction. The CDR3, cysteine through phenylalanine, is 16 amino acids long. Just CDR3 DNA is preserved here, 48 bases in frame from base 1. The receptor was isolated from a man at least 80 years old with acute or convalescent COVID-19. The chain was built from TRBV27 and TRBJ2-5; 10 bases in the junction line up with TRBD2. The sample was peripheral blood. The CDR3 reads as follows: CASSVSGGRYQETQYF. The DNA sequence is TGTGCCAGCAGTGTTAGCGGGGGGCGTTACCAAGAGACCCAGTACTTC.